This passage covers 10 T cell receptor beta chains from one sample sequenced in a study of T cells after posttransplantation cyclophosphamide. Clones were read by immunoSEQ multiplex PCR, and TCRdb kept only the in-frame ones, dropping some. This table holds 2,500 to 3,500 clones, around two thirds found once. The material sequenced was memory CD8+ T cells sorted from blood. The receptors were gathered from a woman aged 25 to 45 in good health and a related stem cell transplant donor.

The chain uses TRBV4-3 and TRBJ1-2; 7 bases are a match to TRBD1. The germline V gene has CDR1 LGHNA and CDR2 YSLEER. The CDR3 sequence is 17 residues long. Unmatched junction bases numbered 11, after V lost 0 bases and J lost 4 bases. This chain's CDR3 is CASSQEDGTGDLYGYTF. Written as DNA, the CDR3 is TGCGCCAGCAGCCAAGAAGATGGAACAGGGGACCTCTATGGCTACACCTTC.

The chain uses TRBV6-5 and TRBJ1-2, with 8 positions matching TRBD1. Trimming at V came to 2 bases and at J to 6 bases, leaving 8 bases not matched to a gene. Germline CDR1 is MNHEY and CDR2 is SVGAGI. The CDR3 consists of 15 residues. The CDR3 DNA reads as TGTGCCAGCAGTTACAGGGACAGGCTGGGCAATGGCTACACCTTC. Protein: CASSYRDRLGNGYTF.

V usage is TRBV15 and J usage is TRBJ1-1; D is unresolved. V gave up 0 bases and J gave up 1 base, with 9 bases separating them. The CDR3 runs 15 residues. Germline values: CDR1 LNHNV, CDR2 YYDKDF (reference sequence). CDR3 coding DNA: TGTGCCACCAGCAGAGACAGAGAGGCGAACACTGAAGCTTTCTTT. It yields the protein CATSRDREANTEAFF.

This clone was observed a handful of times. The chain employs TRBV7-6 and TRBJ2-1; 8 bases agree with TRBD2. Germline loops: CDR1 SGHVS, CDR2 FNYEAQ. V gave up 5 bases and J gave up 7 bases; unmatched junction bases: 13. This CDR3 contains 16 residues. The CDR3 here is CASSLEGRGASNEQFF. CDR3 nucleotide sequence: TGTGCCAGCAGCCTTGAAGGGCGGGGGGCGTCAAATGAGCAGTTCTTC.

This clone appeared a few times. The V and J genes are TRBV29-1 and TRBJ1-1, with TRBD1 matching 7 bases. Germline-derived CDR1 and CDR2 are SQVTM and ANQGSEA. The CDR3 has 15 amino acids. Trimming cost V 2 bases and J 4 bases; bases outside gene matches: 10. The CDR3 nucleotides read TGCAGCGTTGAAATGAAAGGGGGCGAATCCACTGAAGCTTTCTTT. Its protein is CSVEMKGGESTEAFF. Full variable domain (remainder filled in from reference TRBV29-1 and TRBJ1-1): SAVISQKPSRDICQRGTSLTIQCQVDSQVTMMFWYRQQPGQSLTLIATANQGSEATYESGFVIDKFPISRPNLTFSTLTVSNMSPEDSSIYLCSVEMKGGESTEAFFGQGTRLTVV.

This chain links TRBV6-1 with TRBJ1-5; no clear D. V was pared by 6 bases and J by 3 bases, with 6 bases between. Germline CDR1 is MNHNS and CDR2 is SASEGT. The CDR3 contains 12 residues. DNA of the CDR3: TGTGCCAGCAGACAGTCCAATCAGCCCCAGCATTTT. This translates into CASRQSNQPQHF.

The gene calls are TRBV4-1 and TRBJ1-1, with D unresolved. The CDR3 runs to 14 residues. Looked up from germline, CDR1 is MGHRA and CDR2 is YSYEKL. V was clipped by 1 base and J by 1 base, with 7 bases between them. DNA for the CDR3: TGCGCCAGCAGCCAAGCTCGGGGGAACACTGAAGCTTTCTTT. This encodes CASSQARGNTEAFF.

In its sample, this clone was seen once. The chain links TRBV5-4 to TRBJ1-2; D gene unclear. This CDR3 has 15 residues. V gave up 5 bases and J gave up 0 bases, with 14 bases separating them. From germline, CDR1 is SGHNT and CDR2 YYREEE (reference sequence). The CDR3 loop is CASSSRESSNYGYTF. CDR3 nucleotide sequence: TGTGCCAGCAGTTCGCGGGAATCATCTAACTATGGCTACACCTTC.

DNA for the CDR3: TGTGCCAGCAGCTCCGATCAGGGAAATACGGATACGCAGTATTTT. Amino acids: CASSSDQGNTDTQYF. This rearrangement joins TRBV7-9 to TRBJ2-3, with a tentative D call TRBD1 (5 bases). This CDR3 comprises 15 residues. CDR1 is SEHNR and CDR2 is FQNEAQ in the germline V gene (reference sequence). The V and J ends lost 4 bases and 6 bases respectively, with 17 bases between them.

This chain links TRBV5-5 with TRBJ2-5; 7 nucleotides match TRBD1. The CDR3 covers 14 residues. Trimming took 0 bases from V and 5 from J; bases not matched to a gene: 4. From germline, CDR1 is SGHKS and CDR2 YYEKEE (reference sequence). The CDR3 coding sequence is TGTGCCAGCAGCTTGGTAGGGGGCGAGGAGACCCAGTACTTC. Amino acid sequence: CASSLVGGEETQYF.